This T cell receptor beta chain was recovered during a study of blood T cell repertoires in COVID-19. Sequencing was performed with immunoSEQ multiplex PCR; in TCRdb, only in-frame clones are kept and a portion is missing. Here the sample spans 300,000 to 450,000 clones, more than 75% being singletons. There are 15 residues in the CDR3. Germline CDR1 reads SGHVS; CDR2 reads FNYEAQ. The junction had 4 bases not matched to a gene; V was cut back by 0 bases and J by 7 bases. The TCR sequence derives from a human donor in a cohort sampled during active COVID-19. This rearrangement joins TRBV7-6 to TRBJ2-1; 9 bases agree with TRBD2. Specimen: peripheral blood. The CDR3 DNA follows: TGTGCCAGCAGCTTAGCGAGCGGGGGGCGGAATGAGCAGTTCTTC. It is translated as CASSLASGGRNEQFF.